This TCR beta chain appears in the sequencing data of a study of blood T cell repertoires in COVID-19. Study overall: PBMCs, B-cell-depleted T cells, or T cells provided the cDNA or gDNA that made up the material.

The germline gives CDR1 MRHNA, CDR2 SNTAGT. The CDR3 is 14 amino acids. Trimming left V 0 bases short and J 2 bases short, with 5 bases between. Profiled with immunoSEQ multiplex PCR; TCRdb holds only in-frame clones, not every one. The data show approximately 320,000 clones, around 85% seen once. This clone was counted once. The sample taken for sequencing was peripheral blood. The receptor comes from a human donor in a cohort sampled during active COVID-19. The chain uses TRBV6-4 and TRBJ1-5; D uncertain. Written as DNA, the CDR3 is TGTGCCAGCAGTGACTCGGCAGGCAATCAGCCCCAGCATTTT. Residues: CASSDSAGNQPQHF.